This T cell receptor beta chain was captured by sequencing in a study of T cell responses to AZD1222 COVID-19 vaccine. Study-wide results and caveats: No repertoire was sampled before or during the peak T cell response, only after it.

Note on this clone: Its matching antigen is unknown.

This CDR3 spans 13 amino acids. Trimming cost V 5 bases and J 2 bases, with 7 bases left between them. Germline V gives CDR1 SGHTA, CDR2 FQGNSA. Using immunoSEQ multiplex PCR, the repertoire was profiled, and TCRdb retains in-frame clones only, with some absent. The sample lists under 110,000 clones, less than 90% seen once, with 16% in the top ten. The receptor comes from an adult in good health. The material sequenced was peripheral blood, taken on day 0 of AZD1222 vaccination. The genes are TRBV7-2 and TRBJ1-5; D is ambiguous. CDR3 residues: CASSTQGNQPQHF. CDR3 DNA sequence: TGTGCCAGCAGCACACAAGGCAATCAGCCCCAGCATTTT.